This T cell receptor (beta chain) was documented in a study of metastatic and nonmetastatic thyroid tumors. Across the study: Comparison of repertoires was carried out across blood and tumor or nodule tissue from malignant and benign thyroid patients.

All patients reached thyroid surgery having received no treatment beforehand. V was pared by 5 bases and J by 0 bases, with 7 bases of the junction left unmatched. The germline CDR1 and CDR2 sequences are DFQATT and SNEGSKA (reference sequence). This CDR3 spans 17 amino acids. TCRdb re-clonotyped the PCR reads through MiXCR. The sample consists of about 53,000 clones, approximately 22% of them appearing once. The sequence was collected from a female donor with papillary thyroid cancer or a benign thyroid nodule (not recorded which). Some clones in this sample may be carry-over from other donors' samples. Sequencing used blood. This sequence joins TRBV20-1 and TRBJ2-1, with TRBD2 matching 13 bases. The DNA for the CDR3 is TGCAGTGCTCCAGGGACTAGCGGGATTTTCTCCTACAATGAGCAGTTCTTC. This encodes CSAPGTSGIFSYNEQFF.